The subject of this entry is one TCR beta chain. Germline and junction disagree at one end, which may indicate a read error. MiXCR, run by TCRdb on the RT-PCR reads, gives a single entry per CDR3 protein. Of a few hundred thousand distinct CDR3 sequences listed, around an eighth are singletons. The entry originates in a study of patients and donors after allogeneic stem cell transplantation. This TCR derives from a human donor who was either an allogeneic HSCT recipient or a stem cell or donor lymphocyte infusion donor (not recorded which). It is not recorded whose cells these are; they may come from a transplant donor. The sample consisted of blood, either unsorted or a sorted T cell fraction (not recorded which).

The CDR3 loop is CVSGGAGNQPQHF. The DNA for the CDR3 is TGTGTCAGCGGAGGGGCAGGCAATCAGCCCCAGCATTTT. The rearrangement links TRBV3-1 to TRBJ1-5; the D gene is possibly TRBD1 (5 bases). The germline V gene encodes CDR1 LGHDT and CDR2 YNNKEL (reference sequence). The CDR3 runs 13 residues. Drawing the rest from reference TRBV3-1 and TRBJ1-5, the complete variable domain is DTAVSQTPKYLVTQMGNDKSIKCEQNLGHDTMYWYKQDSKKFLKIMFSYNNKELIINETVPNRFSPKSPDKAHLNLHINSLELGDSAVYFCVSGGAGNQPQHFGDGTRLSIL.